A selection of T cell receptor beta chains follows, all from one sample in a study of identical twins. TCRdb fed the 5' RACE reads into MiXCR, producing one record per CDR3 protein. The data contain 1.5 million to 2 million distinct CDR3 sequences, less than 35% of them singletons. The material sequenced was cord blood. The receptors were gathered from a newborn girl in good health. The CDR3 runs from the conserved cysteine through the conserved F or W.

CSVGNRGFEGYTF | TRBJ1-2 | TRBV29-1
CASSFMDREKLFF | TRBJ1-4 | TRBV28
CSASQGADQPQHF | TRBJ1-5 | TRBV20-1
CASSQGQGLDQPQHF | TRBJ1-5 | TRBV18
CSALGGDSGANVLTF | TRBJ2-6 | TRBV20-1
CASSQVASGNEQFF | TRBJ2-1 | TRBV3-1
CSARGGDTYNEQFF | TRBJ2-1 | TRBV20-1
CSAPPTGTNYGYTF | TRBJ1-2 | TRBV20-1
CSAPRPAGSSYNEQYF | NA | TRBV20-1
CASSLDDRGYEQYF | TRBJ2-7 | TRBV12-3/TRBV12-4
CSVYGRSDTEAFF | TRBJ1-1 | TRBV29-1
CASSDSSRLAFF | TRBJ1-1 | TRBV25-1
CSASGLAGVVQGGEQYF | TRBJ2-7 | TRBV20-1
CASSLGLATTTDTQYF | TRBJ2-3 | TRBV12-3/TRBV12-4
CASSVGRKDEQFF | TRBJ2-1 | TRBV9
CSVGRASTDTQYF | TRBJ2-3 | TRBV29-1
CSARDSAGVTGELFF | TRBJ2-2 | TRBV20-1
CASRALAAGETQYF | TRBJ2-5 | TRBV7-9
CAISSVNGSLEQYF | NA | TRBV10-3
CASSREGGQPQHF | TRBJ1-5 | TRBV5-6
CASWAGLVNEKLFF | TRBJ1-4 | TRBV12-3/TRBV12-4
CASSQGWRDNEQYF | TRBJ2-7 | TRBV4-2
CASSDVSGRSYEQYF | TRBJ2-7 | TRBV10-1
CASSPGQEPNYGYTF | TRBJ1-2 | TRBV12-3/TRBV12-4